The 14 T cell receptor beta chains listed next were all sequenced from one sample in a study of blood T cell repertoires in COVID-19. The method was immunoSEQ multiplex PCR; TCRdb's version includes in-frame clones alone and lacks a portion of them. The table shows some 70,000 clones, with 85% to 90% occurring only once. The sequencing sample was made of peripheral blood. All receptors derive from a man aged 45-65 years with active COVID-19.

This clone was detected a few times. The rearrangement joins TRBV2 to TRBJ2-2; weak D call: TRBD1 (5 bases). Per the germline V gene, CDR1 is SNHLY and CDR2 is FYNNEI. The CDR3 length is 16 residues. V was trimmed by 7 bases and J by 0 bases, leaving 15 bases between them. CDR3 DNA: TGTGCCAGCACCCTAACGCAGGGTGCGAACACCGGGGAGCTGTTTTTT. Translating gives CASTLTQGANTGELFF.

This clone was counted between two and nine times. The CDR3 sequence: CASRKGPGTGYEQYF. Written as DNA, the CDR3 is TGTGCCAGCAGGAAAGGTCCCGGGACAGGGTACGAGCAGTACTTC. The rearrangement uses TRBV27 and TRBJ2-7, with 9 bases identical to TRBD1. The CDR3 is made up of 15 amino acids. Germline loops: CDR1 MNHEY, CDR2 SMNVEV (reference sequence). Trimming cost V 6 bases and J 4 bases; bases outside gene matches: 10.

V gene TRBV18 combines with J gene TRBJ2-5; D not certain. Germline CDR1 and CDR2: KGHSH and LQKENI. The CDR3 length is 14 residues. Trimming removed 3 bases at V and 1 base at J, with 9 bases between. The CDR3 region has the DNA TGTGCCAGCTCACCCGGAGCAGCCCAAGAGACCCAGTACTTC. It yields the protein CASSPGAAQETQYF.

The V and J genes are TRBV7-3 and TRBJ2-1; no clear D. The CDR3 is 12 residues long. Germline CDR1 is SGHTA and CDR2 is FQGTGA. Trimming removed 3 bases at V and 10 bases at J, with 10 bases between. CDR3 protein: CASSFQAGEQFF. The DNA for the CDR3 is TGTGCCAGCAGCTTTCAGGCTGGGGAGCAGTTCTTC.

This clone was observed a few times. The gene calls are TRBV13 and TRBJ2-2, with D maybe TRBD1 (6 bases). The V and J ends lost 3 bases and 4 bases respectively, with 15 bases between them. Germline V gene data show CDR1 as PRHDT and CDR2 as FYEKMQ (reference sequence). The CDR3 is made up of 16 amino acids. In nucleotides, the CDR3 is TGTGCCAGCAGCTTGGATAGGACAGCGATCACCGGGGAGCTGTTTTTT. Amino acid sequence: CASSLDRTAITGELFF.

The V call is TRBV7-9, the J call TRBJ2-3; 10 bases map to TRBD2. Trimming at V came to 5 bases and at J to 2 bases, leaving 7 bases not matched to a gene. CDR1 and CDR2 from the germline V gene are SEHNR and FQNEAQ (reference sequence). The CDR3 contains 16 residues. The CDR3 DNA reads TGTGCCAGCAGCCCCTCCGGACTAGCGGCCACAGATACGCAGTATTTT. Its translation: CASSPSGLAATDTQYF.

V is TRBV9 and J is TRBJ1-2; weak D call: TRBD1 (6 bases). V lost 0 bases and J 4 bases, leaving 16 bases between the germline ends. This CDR3 is 16 amino acids long. Germline V gene sequence: CDR1 SGDLS, CDR2 YYNGEE. The DNA for the CDR3 is TGTGCCAGCAGCGTAGGGGCGACAGGTCACTCCTATGGCTACACCTTC. It encodes CASSVGATGHSYGYTF.

This chain links TRBV6-6 with TRBJ1-1; 7 bases line up with TRBD1. CDR1 is MNHNY, CDR2 SVGAGI, per germline (reference sequence). The CDR3 has 14 amino acids. V lost 5 bases and J lost 3; bases outside the gene matches: 6. The CDR3: CASSPQGLYTEAFF. DNA of the CDR3: TGTGCCAGCAGTCCACAGGGGCTGTACACTGAAGCTTTCTTT.

This rearrangement joins TRBV5-6 to TRBJ1-1; D is unresolved. Germline V gives CDR1 SGHDT, CDR2 YYEEEE. V gave up 0 bases and J gave up 6 bases, with 9 bases separating them. This CDR3 is built from 13 residues. CDR3 sequence reads: CASSLGAGPEAFF. As DNA, the CDR3 is TGTGCCAGCAGCTTGGGGGCTGGGCCTGAAGCTTTCTTT.

The chain carries TRBV4-1 and TRBJ1-1, with TRBD1 identical over 7 bases. Germline CDR1 and CDR2: MGHRA and YSYEKL. Trimming removed 6 bases from V and 4 bases from J; junction bases left unmatched: 23. This CDR3 is 19 amino acids long. The CDR3 sequence: CASRSGGWGTDPTSTEAFF. In DNA, the CDR3 is TGCGCCAGCAGATCTGGTGGGTGGGGGACAGACCCAACTAGCACTGAAGCTTTCTTT.

J is TRBJ1-6 and V is TRBV5-1; TRBD1 matches at 7 bases. Germline CDR1 and CDR2: SGHRS and YFSETQ. With 0 bases clipped from V and 6 bases from J, the junction kept 3 bases outside the gene matches. CDR3 length equals 15 residues. The CDR3 region is CASSLEGAGNSPLHF. The CDR3 DNA reads TGCGCCAGCAGCTTGGAGGGGGCAGGTAATTCACCCCTCCACTTT.

This chain uses TRBV24-1 with TRBJ1-2; no clear D. This CDR3 region has 13 residues. The V and J ends lost 4 bases and 1 base respectively, with 6 bases between them. Germline V lookup: CDR1 KGHDR, CDR2 SFDVKD. CDR3 sequence (DNA): TGTGCCACCAGTGACTCAGATAACTATGGCTACACCTTC. Translating gives CATSDSDNYGYTF.

The rearrangement uses TRBV28 and TRBJ1-5; 7 bases agree with TRBD1. In germline, CDR1 is MDHEN, CDR2 SYDVKM. The CDR3 sequence is 15 residues long. Unmatched junction bases numbered 9, after V lost 5 bases and J lost 5 bases. CDR3 amino acids: CASSDLRDRHQPQHF. Written as DNA, the CDR3 is TGTGCCAGCAGTGACCTGAGGGACAGACATCAGCCCCAGCATTTT.

The V gene is TRBV28, the J gene TRBJ2-5, with D possibly TRBD1 on 5 matching bases. The CDR3 is 14 residues long. V was trimmed by 2 bases and J by 5 bases, leaving 12 bases between them. Looked up from germline, CDR1 is MDHEN and CDR2 is SYDVKM. The CDR3 protein is CASSLLGAGETQYF. In DNA, the CDR3 is TGTGCCAGCAGTTTACTAGGGGCTGGGGAGACCCAGTACTTC.